Listed here are 13 T cell receptor beta chains from one sample, sequenced in a study of metastatic and nonmetastatic thyroid tumors. With MiXCR, TCRdb reprocessed the PCR reads. The sample consists of about 21,000 clones, roughly 13% of them appearing once. Not a single patient had been given any form of treatment at any point before undergoing thyroid surgery. Sequenced material: blood. The receptors here all came from a female donor with papillary thyroid cancer or a benign thyroid nodule (not recorded which). Some clones in this sample may be carry-over from other donors' samples.

This clone was counted ten times or more. The chain has TRBV11-2 and TRBJ2-7; 9 bases are shared with TRBD1. There are 15 residues in the CDR3. Germline V gives CDR1 SGHAT, CDR2 FQNNGV. After removal of 5 bases from V and 7 bases from J, the junction contained 12 bases not matched to a gene. The CDR3 sequence: CASSRWTGEGWEQYF. The CDR3 DNA reads as TGTGCCAGCAGCCGCTGGACAGGGGAAGGGTGGGAGCAGTACTTC. The variable domain in full, completed from reference TRBV11-2 and TRBJ2-7, reads EAGVAQSPRYKIIEKRQSVAFWCNPISGHATLYWYQQILGQGPKLLIQFQNNGVVDDSQLPKDRFSAERLKGVDSTLKIQPAKLEDSAVYLCASSRWTGEGWEQYFGPGTRLTVT.

This clone was recorded many times. Within the sample, other DNA sequences also encode this same CDR3. The chain carries TRBV4-1 and TRBJ2-7; possible D gene TRBD1, 5 bases. V dropped 1 base and J dropped 4 bases, with 11 bases sitting between them. In germline, CDR1 is MGHRA, CDR2 YSYEKL. CDR3 length equals 14 residues. The CDR3 DNA reads TGCGCCAGCAGCCAAGGAGTGACAGAATACGAGCAGTACTTC. Protein: CASSQGVTEYEQYF.

This clone was detected a few times. This chain uses TRBV6-1 with TRBJ2-7; D is unclear. The CDR3 runs 15 residues. CDR1 is MNHNS, CDR2 SASEGT, per germline. Trimming cost V 8 bases and J 0 bases, with 17 bases left between them. The CDR3 sequence is CASGLEVRNSYEQYF. CDR3 DNA sequence: TGTGCCAGCGGGTTAGAGGTTCGGAACTCCTACGAGCAGTACTTC.

There are a few counts of this clone. One base away lies a much larger clone, so this may be a sequencing read error. The sample carries other DNA sequences with the same CDR3. The CDR3 reads CASSEQGGETQYF. The CDR3 DNA follows: TGTGCCAGCAGTGAACAGGGAGGTGAGACCCAGTACTTC. The chain combines TRBV25-1 with TRBJ2-5, with D tentatively TRBD2 (6 bases). The germline V gene encodes CDR1 MGHDK and CDR2 SYGVNS. This CDR3 is 13 amino acids long. Trimming took off 2 bases at V and 5 bases at J, with 9 bases between the two ends.

This clone was seen many times. V is TRBV27 and J is TRBJ1-4; a possible D gene is TRBD1 (6 bases). The CDR3 length is 15 residues. Trimming left V 2 bases short and J 5 bases short, with 12 bases between. Germline V gene data show CDR1 as MNHEY and CDR2 as SMNVEV (reference sequence). The CDR3 loop is CASSLGGRGNEKLFF. The CDR3, as DNA: TGTGCCAGCAGTTTAGGGGGGCGGGGGAATGAAAAACTGTTTTTT.

The rearrangement links TRBV14 to TRBJ2-7; 8 nucleotides agree with TRBD1. This CDR3 spans 13 amino acids. From germline, CDR1 is SGHDN and CDR2 FVKESK. J was trimmed by 6 bases and V by 4 bases; bases with no gene match: 5. The CDR3: CASSRGQGGEQYF. CDR3 coding DNA: TGTGCCAGCAGCCGTGGACAGGGTGGCGAGCAGTACTTC.

The chain couples TRBV4-1 to TRBJ2-4, with TRBD1 matching 7 bases. Germline V CDR1 and CDR2: MGHRA, YSYEKL. The CDR3 has 16 residues. With V trimmed by 3 bases and J by 0 bases, 5 bases remained unmatched. As DNA, the CDR3 is TGCGCCAGCAGCCACCGTGACAGGGAAGCCAAAAACATTCAGTACTTC. Translated, it gives CASSHRDREAKNIQYF.

To note about this clone: A much larger clone differs by one base, so this may be a read error. The gene calls are TRBV5-6 and TRBJ2-3, with D unresolved. Germline V CDR1 and CDR2: SGHDT, YYEEEE. The CDR3 runs to 17 residues. The CDR3 loop reads CASSLAVRADLTYTQYF. CDR3 nucleotides: TGTGCCAGCAGCTTGGCTGTTAGGGCGGACCTCACATATACGCAGTATTTT.

This clone was detected ten times or more. CDR3 DNA: TGTGCCAGCAGTTTAGCGGGGGTTGAAAAACTGTTTTTT. Translated, it gives CASSLAGVEKLFF. The chain carries TRBV12-3 or TRBV12-4 and TRBJ1-4, with D perhaps matching TRBD1 (5 bases). This CDR3 has 13 amino acids. Trimming cost V 0 bases and J 7 bases, with 6 bases left between them.

Of note for this clone: The junction and the germline gene differ at one end; a read error may be behind it. The chain is built from TRBV30 and TRBJ1-5, with a tentative D call TRBD1 (6 bases). This CDR3 has 16 residues. The germline V gene encodes CDR1 GTSNPN and CDR2 SVGIG (reference sequence). The CDR3 region has the DNA TGTGCCTGGAGTGGGGAGGGGGACCTGGAAAATCAGCCGCAGCATTTT. It is translated as CAWSGEGDLENQPQHF.

This clone was seen many times. The chain links TRBV29-1 to TRBJ2-1, with 16 bases that match TRBD2. Per the germline V gene, CDR1 is SQVTM and CDR2 is ANQGSEA. The CDR3 loop spans 17 amino acids. V was pared by 3 bases and J by 3 bases, with 5 bases of the junction left unmatched. The CDR3 sequence is CSVDGTSGRDFYNEQFF. The CDR3 bases are TGCAGCGTTGACGGGACTAGCGGGAGGGATTTCTACAATGAGCAGTTCTTC.

There are many counts of this clone. This chain links TRBV11-1 with TRBJ1-2; 8 nucleotides align to TRBD1. CDR1 and CDR2 from the germline V gene are SGHAT and FQDESV (reference sequence). This CDR3 is built from 16 residues. J gave up 5 bases and V 6 bases, and 14 bases lay outside the gene matches. The CDR3 reads CASRAPSRGRGYGYTF. Written as DNA, the CDR3 is TGTGCCAGCAGAGCGCCCTCCAGGGGGCGCGGGTATGGCTACACCTTC.

This clone showed up many times. V usage is TRBV5-1 and J usage is TRBJ2-1; 9 nucleotides agree with TRBD2. CDR3 length: 14 residues. The trim removed 5 bases at V and 8 bases at J, leaving 8 bases unmatched. Germline CDR1 SGHRS, CDR2 YFSETQ. CDR3 region: CASSPSSGNYEQFF. The CDR3 region has the DNA TGCGCCAGCAGTCCCTCTAGCGGGAATTATGAGCAGTTCTTC.